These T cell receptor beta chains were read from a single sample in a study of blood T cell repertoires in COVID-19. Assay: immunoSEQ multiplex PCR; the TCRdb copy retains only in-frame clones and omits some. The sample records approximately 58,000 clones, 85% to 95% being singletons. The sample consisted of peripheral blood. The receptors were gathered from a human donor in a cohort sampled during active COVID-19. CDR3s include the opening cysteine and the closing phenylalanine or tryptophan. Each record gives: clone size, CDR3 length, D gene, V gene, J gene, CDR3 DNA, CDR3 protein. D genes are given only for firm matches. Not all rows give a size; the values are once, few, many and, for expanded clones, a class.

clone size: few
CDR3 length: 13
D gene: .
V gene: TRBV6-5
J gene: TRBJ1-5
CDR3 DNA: TGTGCCAGCAGACCTCCCGGGGATCAGCCCCAGCATTTT
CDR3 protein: CASRPPGDQPQHF

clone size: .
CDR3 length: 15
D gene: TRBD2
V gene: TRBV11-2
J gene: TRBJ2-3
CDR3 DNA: TGTGCCGTGCCTAGCGGGGAACAGTTGGCAGATACGCAGTATTTT
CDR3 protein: CAVPSGEQLADTQYF

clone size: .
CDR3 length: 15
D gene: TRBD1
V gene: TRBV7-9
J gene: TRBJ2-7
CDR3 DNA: TGTGCCAGCAGCTCCGGGACAGGGGATCCCTACGAGCAGTACTTC
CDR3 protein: CASSSGTGDPYEQYF

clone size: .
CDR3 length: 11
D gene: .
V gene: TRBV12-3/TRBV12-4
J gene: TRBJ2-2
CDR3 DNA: TGTGCCAGTTTCCTCACCGGGGAGCTGTTTTTT
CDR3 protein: CASFLTGELFF

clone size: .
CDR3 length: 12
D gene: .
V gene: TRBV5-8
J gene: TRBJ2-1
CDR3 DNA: TGTGCCAGCAGCCCGACGCTAGGTGGGCAGTTCTTC
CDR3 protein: CASSPTLGGQFF

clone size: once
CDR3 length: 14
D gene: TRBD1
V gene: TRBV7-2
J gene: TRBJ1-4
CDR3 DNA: TGTGCCAGCAGCCCAACAGGGGGTCATGAAAAACTGTTTTTT
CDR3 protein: CASSPTGGHEKLFF

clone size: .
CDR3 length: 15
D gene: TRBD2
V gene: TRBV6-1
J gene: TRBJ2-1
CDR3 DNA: TGTGCCAGCAGTGAAGGTAGCGGGGGAGGCTATGAGCAGTTCTTC
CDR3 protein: CASSEGSGGGYEQFF

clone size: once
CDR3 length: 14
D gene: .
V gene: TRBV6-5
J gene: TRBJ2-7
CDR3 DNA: TGTGCCAGCACCCTCAGCACAGGCCCCTACGAGCAGTACTTC
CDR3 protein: CASTLSTGPYEQYF

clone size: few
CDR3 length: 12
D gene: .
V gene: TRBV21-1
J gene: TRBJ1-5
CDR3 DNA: TGTGCCAGGGGACAGGGGGATCAGCCCCAGCATTTT
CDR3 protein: CARGQGDQPQHF

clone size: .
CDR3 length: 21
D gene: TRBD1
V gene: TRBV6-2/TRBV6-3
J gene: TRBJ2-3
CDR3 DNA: TGTGCCAGCAGTTACTCGATCCCGGGACAGGGGGAGGGTTTCAGCACAGATACGCAGTATTTT
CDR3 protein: CASSYSIPGQGEGFSTDTQYF

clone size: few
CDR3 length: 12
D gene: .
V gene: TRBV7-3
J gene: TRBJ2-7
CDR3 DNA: TGTGCCAGCAGCCGAGCCGGGGGCGAGCAGTACTTC
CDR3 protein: CASSRAGGEQYF

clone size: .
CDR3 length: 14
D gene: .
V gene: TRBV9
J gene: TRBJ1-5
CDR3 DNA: TGTGCCAGCGGCGTTTGGGGTGGGAGTCAGCCCCAGCATTTT
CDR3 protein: CASGVWGGSQPQHF

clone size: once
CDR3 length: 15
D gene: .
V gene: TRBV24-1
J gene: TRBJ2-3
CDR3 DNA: TGTGCCACCAGTGAACCGACGGGTCGGGGAGATACGCAGTATTTT
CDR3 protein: CATSEPTGRGDTQYF

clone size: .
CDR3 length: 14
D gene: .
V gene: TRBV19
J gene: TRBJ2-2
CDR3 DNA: TGTGCCAGTAGTATCCAGGCTGACACCGGGGAGCTGTTTTTT
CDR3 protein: CASSIQADTGELFF

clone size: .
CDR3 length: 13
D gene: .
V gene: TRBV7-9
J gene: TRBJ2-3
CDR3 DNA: TGTGCCAGCAGCCGCCGGGGTTCAGATACGCAGTATTTT
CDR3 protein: CASSRRGSDTQYF

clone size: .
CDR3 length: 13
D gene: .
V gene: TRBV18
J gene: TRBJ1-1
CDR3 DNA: TGTGCCAGCTCACCGGTGAGGGACACTGAAGCTTTCTTT
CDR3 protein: CASSPVRDTEAFF

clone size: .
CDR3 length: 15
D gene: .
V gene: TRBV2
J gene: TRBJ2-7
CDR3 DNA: TGTGCCAGCGGAAGGCCCCGCACAGGGAGTAACGAGCAGTACTTC
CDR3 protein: CASGRPRTGSNEQYF

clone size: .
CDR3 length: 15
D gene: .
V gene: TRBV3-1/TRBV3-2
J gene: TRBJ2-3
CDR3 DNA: TGTGCCAGCAGTCAAAACCCACAGGACACAGATACGCAGTATTTT
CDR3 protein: CASSQNPQDTDTQYF

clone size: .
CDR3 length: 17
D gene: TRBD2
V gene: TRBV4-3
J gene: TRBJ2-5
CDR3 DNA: TGCGCCAGCAGCCAAGCTGGACTAGCGGGGGCCGGAGAGACCCAGTACTTC
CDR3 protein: CASSQAGLAGAGETQYF

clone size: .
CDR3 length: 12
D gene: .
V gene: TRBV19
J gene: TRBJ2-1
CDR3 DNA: TGTGCCAGTAGTATGAGTGTTTTTGAGCAGTTCTTC
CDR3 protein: CASSMSVFEQFF

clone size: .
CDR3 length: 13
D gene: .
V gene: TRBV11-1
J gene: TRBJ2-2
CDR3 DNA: TGTGCCAGCAGCTTATCCCAGACCGGGGAGCTGTTTTTT
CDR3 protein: CASSLSQTGELFF

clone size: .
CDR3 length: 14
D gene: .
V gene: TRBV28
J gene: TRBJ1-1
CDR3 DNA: TGTGCCAGCAGTTTAATCGGGGGAGGGACTGAAGCTTTCTTT
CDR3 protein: CASSLIGGGTEAFF

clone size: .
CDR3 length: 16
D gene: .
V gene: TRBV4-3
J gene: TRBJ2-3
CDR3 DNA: TGCGCCAGCAGCGCCAATACAGGGACGGCCGCAGATACGCAGTATTTT
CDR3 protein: CASSANTGTAADTQYF

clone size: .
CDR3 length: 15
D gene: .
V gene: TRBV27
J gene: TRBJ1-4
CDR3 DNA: TGTGCCAGCAGTCGGGAGGGAGGGGTGTGGGAAAAACTGTTTTTT
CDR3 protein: CASSREGGVWEKLFF

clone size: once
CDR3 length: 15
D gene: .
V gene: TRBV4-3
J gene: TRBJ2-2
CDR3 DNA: TGCGCCAGCAGCCAAGATAAAGAGATCACCGGGGAGCTGTTTTTT
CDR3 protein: CASSQDKEITGELFF

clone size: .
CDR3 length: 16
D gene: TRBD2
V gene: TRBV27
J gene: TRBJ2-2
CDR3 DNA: TGTGCCAGCAGTTTATCGATGCGGGAGGGCACCGGGGAGCTGTTTTTT
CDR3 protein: CASSLSMREGTGELFF

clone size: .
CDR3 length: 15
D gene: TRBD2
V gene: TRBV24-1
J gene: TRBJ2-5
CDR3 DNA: TGTGCCACCAGTGATTGGACTAGCGGGGAAGAGACCCAGTACTTC
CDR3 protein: CATSDWTSGEETQYF

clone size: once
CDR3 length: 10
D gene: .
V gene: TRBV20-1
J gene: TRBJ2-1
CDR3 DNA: TGCAGTGCTAGGGCGGATGAGCAGTTCTTC
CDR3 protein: CSARADEQFF

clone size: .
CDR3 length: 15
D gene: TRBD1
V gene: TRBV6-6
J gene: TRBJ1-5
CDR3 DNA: TGTGCCAGCAGTTACCCTGACAGGGGCGACCAGCCCCAGCATTTT
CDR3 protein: CASSYPDRGDQPQHF

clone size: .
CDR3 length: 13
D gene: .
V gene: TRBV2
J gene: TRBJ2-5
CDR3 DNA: TGTGCCAGCAGTCCATTGAGGCAAGAGACCCAGTACTTC
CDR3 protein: CASSPLRQETQYF

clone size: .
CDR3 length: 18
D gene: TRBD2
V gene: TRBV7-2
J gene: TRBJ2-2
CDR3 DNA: TGTGCCAGCAGCTTTAAGGGACTAGCGGGGCTAGCCACCGGGGAGCTGTTTTTT
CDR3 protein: CASSFKGLAGLATGELFF

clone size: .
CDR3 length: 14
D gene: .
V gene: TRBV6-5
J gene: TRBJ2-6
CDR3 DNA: TGTGCCAGCAGTAGCGTTAGTGGGGCCAACGTCCTGACTTTC
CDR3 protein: CASSSVSGANVLTF

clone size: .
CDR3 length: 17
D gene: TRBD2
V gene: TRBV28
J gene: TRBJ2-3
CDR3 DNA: TGTGCCAGCAGCCCCTTCCGGACTAGCGGGAGGAGCGATACGCAGTATTTT
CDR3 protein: CASSPFRTSGRSDTQYF

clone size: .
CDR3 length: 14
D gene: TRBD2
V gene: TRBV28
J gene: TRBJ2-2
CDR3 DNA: TGTGCCAGCAAGGCGGGAGGCGGAACCGGGGAGCTGTTTTTT
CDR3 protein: CASKAGGGTGELFF

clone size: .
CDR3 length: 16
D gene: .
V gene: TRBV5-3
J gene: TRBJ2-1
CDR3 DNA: TGTGCCAGAAGCGGGGGCGGAGAGGGCCCCTACAATGAGCAGTTCTTC
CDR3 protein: CARSGGGEGPYNEQFF

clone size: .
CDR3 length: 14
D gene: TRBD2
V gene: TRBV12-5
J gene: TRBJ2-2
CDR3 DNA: TGTGCTAGTTACCCGGGGGGGCGGCCCGGGGAGCTGTTTTTT
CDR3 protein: CASYPGGRPGELFF

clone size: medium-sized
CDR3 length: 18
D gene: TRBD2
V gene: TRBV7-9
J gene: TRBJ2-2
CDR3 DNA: TGTGCCAGCAGCGATCAAAACGGACTAGCGGGGAACACCGGGGAGCTGTTTTTT
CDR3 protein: CASSDQNGLAGNTGELFF

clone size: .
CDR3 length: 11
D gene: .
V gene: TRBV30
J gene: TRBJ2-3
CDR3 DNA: TGTGCCTGGAGAGGGGCAGATACGCAGTATTTT
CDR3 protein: CAWRGADTQYF

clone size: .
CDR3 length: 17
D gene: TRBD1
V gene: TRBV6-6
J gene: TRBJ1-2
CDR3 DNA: TGTGCCAGCAGTCCATCGGTTACAGGGGTGGAGGGCTATGGCTACACCTTC
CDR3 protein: CASSPSVTGVEGYGYTF